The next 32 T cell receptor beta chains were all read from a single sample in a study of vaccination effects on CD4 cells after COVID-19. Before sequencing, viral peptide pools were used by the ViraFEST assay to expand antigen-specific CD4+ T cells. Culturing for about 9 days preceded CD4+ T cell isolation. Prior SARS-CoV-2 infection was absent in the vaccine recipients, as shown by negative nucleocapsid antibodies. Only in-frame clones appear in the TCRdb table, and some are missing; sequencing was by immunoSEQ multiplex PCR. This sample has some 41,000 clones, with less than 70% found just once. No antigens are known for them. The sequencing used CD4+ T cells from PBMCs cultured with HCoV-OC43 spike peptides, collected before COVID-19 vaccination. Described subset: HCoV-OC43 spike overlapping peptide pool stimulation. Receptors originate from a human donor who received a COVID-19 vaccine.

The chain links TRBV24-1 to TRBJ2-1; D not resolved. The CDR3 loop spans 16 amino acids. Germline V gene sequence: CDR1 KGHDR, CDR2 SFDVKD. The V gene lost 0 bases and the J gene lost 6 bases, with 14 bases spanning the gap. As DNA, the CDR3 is TGTGCCACCAGTGATTTGCCAGGCCGGTCAGGCAATGAGCAGTTCTTC. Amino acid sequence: CATSDLPGRSGNEQFF.

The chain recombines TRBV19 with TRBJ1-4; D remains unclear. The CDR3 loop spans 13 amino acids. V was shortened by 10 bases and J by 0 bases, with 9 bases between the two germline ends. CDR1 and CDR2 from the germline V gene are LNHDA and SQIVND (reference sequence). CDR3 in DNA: TGTGCCACCCTGGACTCAACTAATGAAAAACTGTTTTTT. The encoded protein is CATLDSTNEKLFF.

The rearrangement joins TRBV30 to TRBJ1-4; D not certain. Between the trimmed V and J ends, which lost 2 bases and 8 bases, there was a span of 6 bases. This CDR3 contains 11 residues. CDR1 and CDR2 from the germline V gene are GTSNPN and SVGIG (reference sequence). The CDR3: CAWSLREKLFF. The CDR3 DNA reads TGTGCCTGGAGTCTGAGGGAAAAACTGTTTTTT.

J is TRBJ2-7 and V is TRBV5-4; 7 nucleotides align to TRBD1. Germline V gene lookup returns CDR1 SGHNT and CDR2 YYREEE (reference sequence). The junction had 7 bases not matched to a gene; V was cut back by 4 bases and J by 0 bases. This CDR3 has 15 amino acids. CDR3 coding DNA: TGTGCCAGCAGCCCAAACAGGGGTATCTCCTACGAGCAGTACTTC. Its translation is CASSPNRGISYEQYF.

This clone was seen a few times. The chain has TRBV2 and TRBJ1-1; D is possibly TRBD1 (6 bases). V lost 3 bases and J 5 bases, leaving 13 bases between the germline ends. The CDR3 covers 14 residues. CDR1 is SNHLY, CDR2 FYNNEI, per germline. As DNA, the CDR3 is TGTGCCAGCAGTGAGAGGGGGATTCGGACTGAAGCTTTCTTT. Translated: CASSERGIRTEAFF.

CDR3 residues: CASRYTGGNQPQHF. As DNA, the CDR3 is TGTGCCAGTAGATATACAGGGGGCAATCAGCCCCAGCATTTT. The chain combines TRBV19 with TRBJ1-5; 7 bases fit TRBD1. The CDR3 is made up of 14 amino acids. The ends lost 6 bases at V and 2 bases at J; junction bases unmatched: 4. Germline lookup yields CDR1 LNHDA and CDR2 SQIVND (reference sequence).

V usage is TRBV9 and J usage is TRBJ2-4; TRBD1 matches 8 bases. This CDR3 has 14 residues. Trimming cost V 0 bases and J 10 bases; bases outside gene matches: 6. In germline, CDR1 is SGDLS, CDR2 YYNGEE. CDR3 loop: CASSVEGQAQIQYF. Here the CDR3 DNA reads TGTGCCAGCAGCGTAGAGGGACAGGCGCAGATTCAGTACTTC.

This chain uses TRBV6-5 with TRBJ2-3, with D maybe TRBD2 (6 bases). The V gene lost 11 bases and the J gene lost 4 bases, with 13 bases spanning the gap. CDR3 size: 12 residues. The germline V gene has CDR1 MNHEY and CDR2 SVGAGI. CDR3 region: CAHRGIADTQYF. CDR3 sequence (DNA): TGTGCCCACCGGGGGATAGCAGATACGCAGTATTTT.

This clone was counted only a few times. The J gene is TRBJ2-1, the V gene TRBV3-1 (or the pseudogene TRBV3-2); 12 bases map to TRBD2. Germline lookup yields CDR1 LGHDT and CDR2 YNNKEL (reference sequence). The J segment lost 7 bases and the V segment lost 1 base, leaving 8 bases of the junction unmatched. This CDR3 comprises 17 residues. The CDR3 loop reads CASSQGLASGGVNEQFF. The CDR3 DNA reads TGTGCCAGCAGCCAAGGTCTCGCTAGCGGGGGGGTTAATGAGCAGTTCTTC.

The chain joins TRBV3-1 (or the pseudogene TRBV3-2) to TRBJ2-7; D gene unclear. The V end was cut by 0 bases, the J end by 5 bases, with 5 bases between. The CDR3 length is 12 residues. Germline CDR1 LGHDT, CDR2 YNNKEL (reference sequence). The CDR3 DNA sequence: TGTGCCAGCAGCCAAGAATGGAACGAGCAGTACTTC. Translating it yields CASSQEWNEQYF.

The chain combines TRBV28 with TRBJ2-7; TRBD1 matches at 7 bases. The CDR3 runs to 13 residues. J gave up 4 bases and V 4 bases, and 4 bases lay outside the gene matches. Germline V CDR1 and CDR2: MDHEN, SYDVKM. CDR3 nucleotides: TGTGCCAGCAGTTCCGGACAGGAGTACGAGCAGTACTTC. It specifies CASSSGQEYEQYF.

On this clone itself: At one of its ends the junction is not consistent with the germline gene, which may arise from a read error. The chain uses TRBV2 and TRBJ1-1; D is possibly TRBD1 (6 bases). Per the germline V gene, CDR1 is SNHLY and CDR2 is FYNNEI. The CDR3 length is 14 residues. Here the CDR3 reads CASSGRQGNAEAFF. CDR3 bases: TGTGCCAGCAGTGGGAGGCAGGGGAACGCTGAAGCTTTCTTT.

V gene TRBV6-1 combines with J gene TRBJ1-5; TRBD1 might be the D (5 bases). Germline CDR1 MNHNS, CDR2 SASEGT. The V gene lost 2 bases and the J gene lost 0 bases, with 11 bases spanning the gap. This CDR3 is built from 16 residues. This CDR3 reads CASSELDILSNQPQHF. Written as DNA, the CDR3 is TGTGCCAGCAGTGAATTGGACATCCTTAGCAATCAGCCCCAGCATTTT.

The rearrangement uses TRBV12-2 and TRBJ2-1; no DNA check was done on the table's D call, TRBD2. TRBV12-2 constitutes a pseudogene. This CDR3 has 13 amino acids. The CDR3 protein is CASRSRRAGEGFF. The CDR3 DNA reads TGTGCAAGTCGCTCCCGGAGGGCGGGAGAGGGGTTCTTC.

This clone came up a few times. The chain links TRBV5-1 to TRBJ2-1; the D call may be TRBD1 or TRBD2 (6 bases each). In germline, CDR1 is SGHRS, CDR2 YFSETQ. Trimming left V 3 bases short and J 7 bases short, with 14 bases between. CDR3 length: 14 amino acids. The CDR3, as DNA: TGCGCCAGCAGCTCCGGGGGCCAGGGGAATGAGCAGTTCTTC. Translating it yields CASSSGGQGNEQFF.

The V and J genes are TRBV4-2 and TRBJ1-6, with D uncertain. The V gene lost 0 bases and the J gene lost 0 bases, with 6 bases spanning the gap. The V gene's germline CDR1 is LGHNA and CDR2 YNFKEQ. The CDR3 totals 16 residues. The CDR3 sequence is CASSQEESSYNSPLHF. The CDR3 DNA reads TGTGCCAGCAGCCAAGAAGAAAGCTCCTATAATTCACCCCTCCACTTT.

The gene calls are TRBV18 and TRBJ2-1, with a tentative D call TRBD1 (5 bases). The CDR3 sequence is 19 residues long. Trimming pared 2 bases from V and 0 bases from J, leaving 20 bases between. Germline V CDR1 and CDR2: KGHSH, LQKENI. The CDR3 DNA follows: TGTGCCAGCTCACCATTTTGGGCAGCTCAGGGTCGCTCCTACAATGAGCAGTTCTTC. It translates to CASSPFWAAQGRSYNEQFF.

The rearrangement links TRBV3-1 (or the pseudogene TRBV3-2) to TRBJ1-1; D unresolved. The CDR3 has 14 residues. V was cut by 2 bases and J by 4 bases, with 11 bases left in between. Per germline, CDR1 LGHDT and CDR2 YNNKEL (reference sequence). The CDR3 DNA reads TGTGCCAGCAGCCAAATGAGGGTAGCCACTGAAGCTTTCTTT. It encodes CASSQMRVATEAFF.

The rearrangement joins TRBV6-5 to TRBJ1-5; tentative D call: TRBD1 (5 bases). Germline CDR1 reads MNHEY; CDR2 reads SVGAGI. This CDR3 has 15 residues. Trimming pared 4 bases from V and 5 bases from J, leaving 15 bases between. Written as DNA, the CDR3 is TGTGCCAGCAGTTCCTTTGGCAGGGCAGATCAGCCCCAGCATTTT. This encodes CASSSFGRADQPQHF.

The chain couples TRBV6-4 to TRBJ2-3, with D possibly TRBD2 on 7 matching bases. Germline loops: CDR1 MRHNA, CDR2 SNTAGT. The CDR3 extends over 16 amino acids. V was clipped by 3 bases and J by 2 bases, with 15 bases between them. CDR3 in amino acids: CASSEGAGANTDTQYF. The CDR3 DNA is TGTGCCAGCAGTGAAGGCGCGGGGGCCAACACAGATACGCAGTATTTT.

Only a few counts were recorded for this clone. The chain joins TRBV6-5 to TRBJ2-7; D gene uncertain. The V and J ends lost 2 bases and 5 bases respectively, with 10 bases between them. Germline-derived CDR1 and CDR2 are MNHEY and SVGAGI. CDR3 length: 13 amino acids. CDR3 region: CASSYSRQNEQYF. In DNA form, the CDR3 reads TGTGCCAGCAGTTACAGCCGACAAAACGAGCAGTACTTC.

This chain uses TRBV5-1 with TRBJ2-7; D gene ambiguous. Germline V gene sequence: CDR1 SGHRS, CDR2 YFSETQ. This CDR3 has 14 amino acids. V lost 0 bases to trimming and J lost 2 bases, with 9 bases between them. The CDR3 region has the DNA TGCGCCAGCAGCTTGGAAGTGACGACCTACGAGCAGTACTTC. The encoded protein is CASSLEVTTYEQYF. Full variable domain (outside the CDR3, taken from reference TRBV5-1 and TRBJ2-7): KAGVTQTPRYLIKTRGQQVTLSCSPISGHRSVSWYQQTPGQGLQFLFEYFSETQRNKGNFPGRFSGRQFSNSRSEMNVSTLELGDSALYLCASSLEVTTYEQYFGPGTRLTVT.

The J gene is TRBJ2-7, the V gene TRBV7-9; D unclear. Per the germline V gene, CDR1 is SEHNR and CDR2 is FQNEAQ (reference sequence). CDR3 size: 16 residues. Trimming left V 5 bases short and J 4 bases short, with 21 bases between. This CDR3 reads CASSAPSSYTDYEQYF. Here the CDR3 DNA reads TGTGCCAGCAGCGCTCCTAGTTCTTATACTGATTACGAGCAGTACTTC. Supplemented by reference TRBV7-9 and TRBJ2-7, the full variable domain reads DTGVSQNPRHKITKRGQNVTFRCDPISEHNRLYWYRQTLGQGPEFLTYFQNEAQLEKSRLLSDRFSAERPKGSFSTLEIQRTEQGDSAMYLCASSAPSSYTDYEQYFGPGTRLTVT.

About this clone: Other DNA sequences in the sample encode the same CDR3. DNA for the CDR3: TGTGCCAGCAGTTTAGCTGAGAATCAGCCCCAGCATTTT. This encodes CASSLAENQPQHF. The chain is built from TRBV12-3 or TRBV12-4 and TRBJ1-5; D gene uncertain. The CDR3 is made up of 13 amino acids. Trimming left V 0 bases short and J 4 bases short, with 4 bases between.

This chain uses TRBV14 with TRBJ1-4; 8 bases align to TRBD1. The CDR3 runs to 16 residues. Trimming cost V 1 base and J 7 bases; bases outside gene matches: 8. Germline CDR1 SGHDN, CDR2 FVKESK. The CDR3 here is CASSQANRGTGEKLFF. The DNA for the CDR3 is TGTGCCAGCAGCCAAGCTAACAGGGGGACGGGTGAAAAACTGTTTTTT.

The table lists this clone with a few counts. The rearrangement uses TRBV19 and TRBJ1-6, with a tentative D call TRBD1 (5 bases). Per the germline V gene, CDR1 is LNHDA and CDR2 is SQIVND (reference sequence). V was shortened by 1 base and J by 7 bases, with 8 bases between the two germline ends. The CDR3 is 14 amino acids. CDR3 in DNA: TGTGCCAGTAGTATAGGACAGCAAAATTCACCCCTCCACTTT. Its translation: CASSIGQQNSPLHF.

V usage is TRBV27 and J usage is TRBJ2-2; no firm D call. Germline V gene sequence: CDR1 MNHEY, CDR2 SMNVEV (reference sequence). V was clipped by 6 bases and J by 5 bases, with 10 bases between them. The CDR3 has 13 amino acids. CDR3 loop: CASRARVTGELFF. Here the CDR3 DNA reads TGTGCCAGCAGGGCAAGGGTTACCGGGGAGCTGTTTTTT.

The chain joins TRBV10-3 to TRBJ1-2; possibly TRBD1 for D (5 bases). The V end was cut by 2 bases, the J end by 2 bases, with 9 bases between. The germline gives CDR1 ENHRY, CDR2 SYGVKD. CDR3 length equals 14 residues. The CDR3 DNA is TGTGCCATCAGTGAGCAGGGTTCCAACTATGGCTACACCTTC. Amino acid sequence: CAISEQGSNYGYTF.

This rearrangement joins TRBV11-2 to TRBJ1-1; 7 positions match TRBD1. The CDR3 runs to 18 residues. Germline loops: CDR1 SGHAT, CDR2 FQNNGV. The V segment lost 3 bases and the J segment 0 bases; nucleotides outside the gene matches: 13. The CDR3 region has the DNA TGTGCCAGCAGCTTGATCGATTGGGACAGAGGTATGAACACTGAAGCTTTCTTT. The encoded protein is CASSLIDWDRGMNTEAFF. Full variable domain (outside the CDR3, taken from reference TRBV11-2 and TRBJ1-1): EAGVAQSPRYKIIEKRQSVAFWCNPISGHATLYWYQQILGQGPKLLIQFQNNGVVDDSQLPKDRFSAERLKGVDSTLKIQPAKLEDSAVYLCASSLIDWDRGMNTEAFFGQGTRLTVV.

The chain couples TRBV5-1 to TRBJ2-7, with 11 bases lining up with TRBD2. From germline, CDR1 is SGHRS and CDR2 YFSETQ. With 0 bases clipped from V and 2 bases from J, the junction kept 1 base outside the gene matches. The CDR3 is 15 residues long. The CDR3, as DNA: TGCGCCAGCAGCTTGGGACTAGCGGGAACCTACGAGCAGTACTTC. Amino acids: CASSLGLAGTYEQYF.

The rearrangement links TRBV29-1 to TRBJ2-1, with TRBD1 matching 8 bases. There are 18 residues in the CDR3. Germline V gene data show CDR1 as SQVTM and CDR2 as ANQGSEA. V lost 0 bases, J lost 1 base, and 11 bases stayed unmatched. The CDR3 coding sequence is TGCAGCGTTGAAGATCTTCAGGGAACAGGGGGATCCTACAATGAGCAGTTCTTC. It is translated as CSVEDLQGTGGSYNEQFF.

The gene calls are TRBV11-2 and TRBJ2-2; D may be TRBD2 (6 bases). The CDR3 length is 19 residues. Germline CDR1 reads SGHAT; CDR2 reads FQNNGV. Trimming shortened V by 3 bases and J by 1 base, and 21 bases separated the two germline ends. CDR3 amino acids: CASSFIPFGASVNTGELFF. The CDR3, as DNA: TGTGCCAGCAGCTTTATTCCGTTTGGGGCTAGCGTGAACACCGGGGAGCTGTTTTTT. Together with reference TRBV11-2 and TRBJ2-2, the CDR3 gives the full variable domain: EAGVAQSPRYKIIEKRQSVAFWCNPISGHATLYWYQQILGQGPKLLIQFQNNGVVDDSQLPKDRFSAERLKGVDSTLKIQPAKLEDSAVYLCASSFIPFGASVNTGELFFGEGSRLTVL.